This TCR beta chain was sequenced for a study of blood T cell repertoires in COVID-19. Study background: In each case, the material was cDNA or gDNA derived from T cells, B-cell-depleted T cells, or PBMCs.

Clones were read by immunoSEQ multiplex PCR, and TCRdb kept only the in-frame ones, dropping some. This sample has approximately 170,000 clones, with 82% found just once. Per the germline V gene, CDR1 is MGHRA and CDR2 is YSYEKL. The CDR3 contains 14 residues. Trimming cost V 1 base and J 5 bases, with 9 bases left between them. This rearrangement joins TRBV4-1 to TRBJ2-1; a possible D gene is TRBD2 (5 bases). This TCR was sampled from a woman of 80 years or more with active or convalescent COVID-19. The sample consisted of peripheral blood. The CDR3, as DNA: TGCGCCAGCAGCCAAGGGAGGACCCACAATGAGCAGTTCTTC. It encodes CASSQGRTHNEQFF.